The T cell receptor (beta chain) described here comes from a study of Graves' ophthalmopathy and Graves' hyperthyroidism. The study amplified TCR beta CDR3 regions using RNA transcripts. The first round was an RT-PCR with HTBI primers, and the second round was a multiplex PCR. TCRdb re-called the multiplex PCR reads through MiXCR, storing one row per CDR3 protein. This sample yields 300,000 to 500,000 distinct CDR3 sequences, of which approximately 15% are seen a single time; about 7% belongs to the top ten. Overall study findings and caveats: Detection in blood was also observed for most expanded thyroid clonotypes above 0.001 frequency.

The germline V gene encodes CDR1 SGHDN and CDR2 FVKESK. Germline trimming cut 5 bases from V and 2 bases from J; bases unmatched to any gene: 4. CDR3 length: 14 amino acids. This clonotype was counted at least ten times. As yet, its antigen is unknown. The TCR comes from a woman aged 18-29 years with stable Graves' hyperthyroidism. The sample comprised peripheral blood. The chain has TRBV14 and TRBJ2-7; the match to TRBD1 covers 9 bases. CDR3 DNA sequence: TGTGCCAGCAGCATCGGGGACAGGGCCTACGAGCAGTACTTC. As protein: CASSIGDRAYEQYF.